A single sample is the source of the 11 T cell receptor beta chains below, sequenced in a study of cytomegalovirus exposure and HLA in healthy donors. The PCR employed 60 Vbeta primers together with 13 Jbeta primers. TCRdb's copy holds only in-frame clones and misses some; the assay was immunoSEQ multiplex PCR. This table has 150,000 to 200,000 clones, approximately 88% appearing once. The sequenced material came from PBMCs. These receptors were collected from a boy aged 5-17 years in good health and CMV-seronegative.

This chain uses TRBV7-8 with TRBJ1-3; unclear D gene. The V and J ends lost 2 bases and 4 bases respectively, with 9 bases between them. The CDR3 spans 14 residues. Germline V gives CDR1 SGHVS, CDR2 FQNEAQ. This chain's CDR3 is CASSLSLRGNTIYF. In DNA form, the CDR3 reads TGTGCCAGCAGCTTAAGTCTCAGGGGAAACACCATATATTTT.

The chain combines TRBV30 with TRBJ2-7, with TRBD2 matching 9 bases. The CDR3 spans 14 residues. The germline CDR1 and CDR2 sequences are GTSNPN and SVGIG (reference sequence). V shed 0 bases and J 3 bases; nucleotides not matched to a gene: 3. In DNA form, the CDR3 reads TGTGCCTGGAGTGTATCTAGCGGGGTCTACGAGCAGTACTTC. This codes for CAWSVSSGVYEQYF.

V gene TRBV27 combines with J gene TRBJ2-7; 7 bases fit TRBD1. The CDR3 has 12 residues. Germline V gene data show CDR1 as MNHEY and CDR2 as SMNVEV (reference sequence). The J segment lost 5 bases and the V segment lost 8 bases, leaving 6 bases of the junction unmatched. CDR3 in amino acids: CASRQGGNEQYF. In nucleotides, the CDR3 is TGTGCCAGCCGACAGGGTGGCAACGAGCAGTACTTC.

The CDR3 DNA follows: TGCGCCAGCAGTCCAGGGGGCCGAGATCCCAAACTGTTTTTT. It yields the protein CASSPGGRDPKLFF. The J gene is TRBJ1-4, the V gene TRBV10-1; 8 bases match TRBD1. The V gene's germline CDR1 is WNHNN and CDR2 SYGVQD (reference sequence). V lost 5 bases, J lost 11 bases, and 10 bases stayed unmatched. The CDR3 has 14 amino acids.

V is TRBV29-1 and J is TRBJ2-3; D not certain. V was trimmed by 6 bases and J by 4 bases, leaving 14 bases between them. The CDR3 runs to 13 residues. CDR1 and CDR2 from the germline V gene are SQVTM and ANQGSEA. In nucleotides, the CDR3 is TGCAGCGTCGCTCTGGCACGTTCAGATACGCAGTATTTT. It specifies CSVALARSDTQYF.

This clone has a single count. J is TRBJ2-3 and V is TRBV6-1, with D uncertain. Between the trimmed V and J ends, which lost 0 bases and 2 bases, there was a span of 9 bases. Germline CDR1 and CDR2: MNHNS and SASEGT. This CDR3 has 15 residues. The CDR3 sequence is CASSEAVGATDTQYF. CDR3 coding DNA: TGTGCCAGCAGTGAAGCGGTCGGAGCCACAGATACGCAGTATTTT.

The chain is built from TRBV9 and TRBJ2-1; 12 bases line up with TRBD2. This CDR3 comprises 18 residues. CDR1 and CDR2 from the germline V gene are SGDLS and YYNGEE. V gave up 0 bases and J gave up 6 bases; unmatched junction bases: 10. CDR3 DNA sequence: TGTGCCAGCAGCGTAGCTACCCGGACTAGCGGGGAGCCCAATGAGCAGTTCTTC. Its translation: CASSVATRTSGEPNEQFF.

The rearrangement joins TRBV12-1 to TRBJ1-5. TRBV12-1 is a recognized pseudogene. This CDR3 has 17 residues. This chain's CDR3 is CASSFGGSAAGGQPQHF. CDR3 sequence (DNA): TGTGCCAGCAGCTTTGGAGGGTCGGCGGCCGGGGGTCAGCCCCAGCATTTT.

The CDR3 coding sequence is TGCGCCAGCAGCTTGGATGCGGGACCCACCTACGAGCAGTACTTC. Its protein product is CASSLDAGPTYEQYF. The genes are TRBV5-1 and TRBJ2-7; D might be TRBD2 (6 bases). The germline V and J ends were trimmed by 0 bases and 2 bases, with 12 bases remaining between them. CDR3 length: 15 residues. Germline CDR1 and CDR2: SGHRS and YFSETQ.

This chain links TRBV10-1 with TRBJ2-1; D gene ambiguous. Trimming took off 2 bases at V and 7 bases at J, with 9 bases between the two ends. In germline, CDR1 is WNHNN, CDR2 SYGVQD (reference sequence). The CDR3 loop spans 13 amino acids. The CDR3 sequence is CASSETPRNEQFF. The CDR3 DNA follows: TGCGCCAGCAGTGAGACTCCGAGGAATGAGCAGTTCTTC.

The V gene is TRBV29-1, the J gene TRBJ1-3; 8 bases are shared with TRBD1. CDR3 size: 13 residues. In germline, CDR1 is SQVTM, CDR2 ANQGSEA. Trimming took 6 bases from V and 3 from J; bases not matched to a gene: 4. The CDR3 spells CSVTGENGNTIYF. CDR3 in DNA: TGCAGCGTGACAGGGGAAAATGGAAACACCATATATTTT.